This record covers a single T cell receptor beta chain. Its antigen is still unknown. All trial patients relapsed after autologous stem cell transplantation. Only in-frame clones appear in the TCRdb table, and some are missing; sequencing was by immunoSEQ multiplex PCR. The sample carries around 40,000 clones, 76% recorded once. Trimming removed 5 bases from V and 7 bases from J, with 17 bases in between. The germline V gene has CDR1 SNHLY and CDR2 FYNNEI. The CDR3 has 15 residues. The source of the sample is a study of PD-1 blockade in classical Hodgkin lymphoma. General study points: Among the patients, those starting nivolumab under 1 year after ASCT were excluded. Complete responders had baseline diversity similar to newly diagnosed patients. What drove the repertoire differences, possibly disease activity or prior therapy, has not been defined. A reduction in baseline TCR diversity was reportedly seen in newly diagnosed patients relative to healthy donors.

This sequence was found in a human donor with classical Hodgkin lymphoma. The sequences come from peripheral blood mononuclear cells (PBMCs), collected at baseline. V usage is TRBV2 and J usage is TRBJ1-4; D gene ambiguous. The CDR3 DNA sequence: TGTGCCAGCAGTTCCCCGGTCTCTGGCGGTGAAAAACTGTTTTTT. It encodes CASSSPVSGGEKLFF. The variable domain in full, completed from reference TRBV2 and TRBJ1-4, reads EPEVTQTPSHQVTQMGQEVILRCVPISNHLYFYWYRQILGQKVEFLVSFYNNEISEKSEIFDDQFSVERPDGSNFTLKIRSTKLEDSAMYFCASSSPVSGGEKLFFGSGTQLSVL.